Described below is a single T cell receptor (beta chain) sequence and its context. The source of the sample is a study of blood T cell repertoires in COVID-19. About the research overall: The United States, Italy and Spain were the sources of the acute and convalescent COVID-19 samples.

Original methodology: Reference gene primer amplification gave estimated nucleated cell counts. This table comes from immunoSEQ multiplex PCR, and its TCRdb copy is limited to in-frame clones, with some not included. V and J calls and clone size come straight from that table; D and trimming were deduced from the DNA. The repertoire has about 46,000 clones, under 85% of them found once; the top ten carry approximately 8.8%. The CDR3 length is 13 residues. V gave up 5 bases and J gave up 7 bases, with 14 bases separating them. In germline, CDR1 is PRHDT, CDR2 FYEKMQ (reference sequence). The rearrangement uses TRBV13 and TRBJ1-2; D remains ambiguous. This TCR came from a man aged 60-69 years with acute or convalescent COVID-19. Source material: peripheral blood. The CDR3 DNA reads TGTGCCAGCAGCCCGGCCGGGTCGTCTGGCTACACCTTC. The encoded protein is CASSPAGSSGYTF.